These T cell receptor beta chains were read from a single sample in a study of T-cell reconstitution after alpha-beta-depleted transplantation in children. TCRdb fed the PCR reads into MiXCR, producing one record per CDR3 protein. Of about 600,000 distinct CDR3 sequences in the sample, more than 9% were seen once. Source: PBMCs from the stem cell graft donor, taken from the stem cell graft. The receptors were gathered from a human donor who donated a stem cell graft to a child with acute myeloid leukemia. CDR3s include the opening cysteine and the closing phenylalanine or tryptophan. A D gene is named only where the DNA matches it firmly. The listing skips clone size in some rows; elsewhere it reads once, few, many or a size class.

d_call	j_call	clone_size	v_call	cdr3_aa	cdr3_nt
-	TRBJ2-3	many	TRBV29-1	CSVEDGPGVSTDTQYF	TGCAGCGTTGAAGATGGCCCAGGGGTGAGCACAGATACGCAGTATTTT
TRBD1	TRBJ2-5	-	TRBV12-3/TRBV12-4	CASSLFDRGHGTQYF	TGTGCCAGCAGTTTATTCGACAGGGGGCATGGGACCCAGTACTTC
TRBD2	TRBJ2-2	-	TRBV7-8	CASSLRGLAGGPRSGELFF	TGTGCCAGCAGCTTACGCGGACTAGCGGGAGGCCCACGGTCCGGGGAGCTGTTTTTT
TRBD1	TRBJ2-3	few	TRBV12-3/TRBV12-4	CASSPPDRTDTQYF	TGTGCCAGCAGTCCCCCGGACAGGACAGATACGCAGTATTTT
-	TRBJ2-2	few	TRBV18	CASSPWISADTGELFF	TGTGCCAGCTCACCATGGATAAGTGCCGACACCGGGGAGCTGTTTTTT
-	TRBJ2-3	many	TRBV12-3/TRBV12-4	CASSGSAGGDTQYF	TGTGCCAGCAGCGGTAGCGCGGGCGGGGATACGCAGTATTTT
TRBD2	TRBJ2-3	few	TRBV5-1	CASSLSLAGVKDTQYF	TGCGCCAGCAGCTTGTCCCTAGCGGGAGTGAAAGATACGCAGTATTTT
-	TRBJ1-1	-	TRBV20-1	CSARASVNTEAFF	TGCAGTGCCAGGGCCAGTGTGAACACTGAAGCTTTCTTT
-	TRBJ2-5	few	TRBV7-8	CASSPEAEETQYF	TGTGCCAGCAGCCCCGAGGCTGAAGAGACCCAGTACTTC
-	TRBJ2-1	few	TRBV12-3/TRBV12-4	CASSLESGREQFF	TGTGCCAGCAGTTTAGAAAGCGGCCGGGAGCAGTTCTTC
-	TRBJ2-7	-	TRBV6-5	CASQRGSEQYF	TGTGCCAGCCAAAGGGGCTCCGAGCAGTACTTC
-	TRBJ2-7	few	TRBV29-1	CSVAGTSAGGYEQYF	TGCAGCGTGGCAGGGACCTCAGCTGGGGGCTACGAGCAGTACTTC
-	TRBJ2-2	few	TRBV29-1	CSVGTNTGELFF	TGCAGCGTTGGGACTAACACCGGGGAGCTGTTTTTT
-	TRBJ2-7	-	TRBV6-5	CASSYDNYEQYF	TGTGCCAGCAGTTACGATAACTACGAGCAGTACTTC
TRBD1	TRBJ2-7	few	TRBV9	CASSPRNQGADEQYF	TGTGCCAGCAGCCCCCGTAACCAGGGGGCGGATGAGCAGTACTTC
-	TRBJ2-1	-	TRBV11-1	CASSLYGPAPYNEQFF	TGTGCCAGCAGCTTATACGGACCCGCCCCATACAATGAGCAGTTCTTC
-	TRBJ2-5	few	TRBV4-3	CASSQGQGTQETQYF	TGCGCCAGCAGCCAAGGCCAGGGAACACAAGAGACCCAGTACTTC
-	TRBJ2-3	many	TRBV5-4	CASSIGAWAMGTDTQYF	TGTGCCAGCAGCATTGGAGCGTGGGCCATGGGCACAGATACGCAGTATTTT
TRBD2	TRBJ2-7	many	TRBV10-3	CAISAGGDTIYEQYF	TGTGCCATCAGTGCCGGGGGGGACACGATCTACGAGCAGTACTTC
-	TRBJ1-4	-	TRBV20-1	CSARGGGLNEKLFF	TGCAGTGCTAGAGGAGGGGGGCTTAATGAAAAACTGTTTTTT